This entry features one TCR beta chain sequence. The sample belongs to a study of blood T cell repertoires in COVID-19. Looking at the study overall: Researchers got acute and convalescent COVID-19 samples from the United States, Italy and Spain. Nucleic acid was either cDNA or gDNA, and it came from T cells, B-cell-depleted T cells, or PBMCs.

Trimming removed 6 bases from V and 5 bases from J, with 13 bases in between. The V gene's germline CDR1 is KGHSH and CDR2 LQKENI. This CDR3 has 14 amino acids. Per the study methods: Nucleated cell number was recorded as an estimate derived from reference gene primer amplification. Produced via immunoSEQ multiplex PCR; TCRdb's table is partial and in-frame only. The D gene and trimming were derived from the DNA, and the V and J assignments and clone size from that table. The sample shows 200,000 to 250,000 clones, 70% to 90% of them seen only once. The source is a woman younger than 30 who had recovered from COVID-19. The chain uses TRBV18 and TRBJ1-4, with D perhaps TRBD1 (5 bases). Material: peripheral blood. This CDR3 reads CASSAQAPNEKLFF. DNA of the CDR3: TGTGCCAGCTCGGCACAGGCACCGAATGAAAAACTGTTTTTT.